Listed below are T cell receptor beta chains from one sample, sequenced in a study of blood T cell repertoires in COVID-19. Produced via immunoSEQ multiplex PCR; TCRdb's table is partial and in-frame only. Of roughly 250,000 clones listed, about 80% are singletons. The sample taken for sequencing was peripheral blood. These receptors were obtained from a human donor in a cohort sampled during active COVID-19. Each CDR3 is given with its conserved first and last residue. D genes are given only for firm matches. Some rows mark clone size as missing; the rest say once, few, many or name a class of expanded clone.

V	size	J	D	CDR3	DNA
TRBV6-5	NA	TRBJ2-6	TRBD1	CASSNRGAGANVLTF	TGTGCCAGCAGCAACAGGGGAGCTGGGGCCAACGTCCTGACTTTC
TRBV28	NA	TRBJ1-1	NA	CASTSAREAFF	TGTGCCAGCACCTCAGCGAGGGAAGCTTTCTTT
TRBV4-2	NA	TRBJ1-3	TRBD1	CASSQEGTGGKTGNTIYF	TGTGCCAGCAGCCAAGAGGGGACAGGGGGCAAAACTGGAAACACCATATATTTT
TRBV23-1	NA	TRBJ2-3	TRBD2	CASSPHPGTSGPYTDTQYF	TGCGCCAGCAGTCCCCACCCCGGGACTAGCGGGCCTTACACAGATACGCAGTATTTT
TRBV13	NA	TRBJ2-1	NA	CASSVGSYNEQFF	TGTGCCAGCAGCGTCGGCTCCTACAATGAGCAGTTCTTC
TRBV9	once	TRBJ2-5	TRBD2	CASSEGVTSGAQETQYF	TGTGCCAGCAGCGAGGGCGTGACTAGCGGGGCCCAAGAGACCCAGTACTTC
TRBV27	once	TRBJ2-1	TRBD1	CASSFYRGNEQFF	TGTGCCAGCAGTTTCTACAGGGGGAATGAGCAGTTCTTC
TRBV18	NA	TRBJ2-1	TRBD1	CASSEQGGPYNEQFF	TGTGCCAGCTCAGAACAGGGGGGCCCCTACAATGAGCAGTTCTTC
TRBV6-2/TRBV6-3	NA	TRBJ2-3	NA	CASSRPGLPTDTQYF	TGTGCCAGCAGCCGACCGGGACTCCCCACAGATACGCAGTATTTT
TRBV9	NA	TRBJ1-1	NA	CASSVASRGAEAFF	TGTGCCAGCAGCGTAGCTTCCAGGGGTGCTGAAGCTTTCTTT
TRBV19	NA	TRBJ2-2	TRBD2	CASRRGGPNTGELFF	TGTGCCAGTAGACGGGGGGGCCCGAACACCGGGGAGCTGTTTTTT
TRBV5-1	NA	TRBJ2-4	NA	CASSWDWGELAKNIQYF	TGCGCCAGCAGCTGGGACTGGGGGGAGTTAGCCAAAAACATTCAGTACTTC
TRBV10-2	NA	TRBJ1-1	NA	CASSQGNTEAFF	TGCGCCAGCAGCCAGGGGAACACTGAAGCTTTCTTT
TRBV2	NA	TRBJ2-1	TRBD1	CASRLQGPSYNEQFF	TGTGCCAGCAGACTACAGGGGCCTTCCTACAATGAGCAGTTCTTC
TRBV28	NA	TRBJ2-3	TRBD1	CASSRTGVGDTQYF	TGTGCCAGCAGCCGAACAGGGGTAGGGGATACGCAGTATTTT
TRBV29-1	NA	TRBJ2-7	TRBD1	CSGQTGKYEQYF	TGCAGCGGCCAGACAGGGAAGTACGAGCAGTACTTC
TRBV6-5	NA	TRBJ1-2	TRBD1	CASRDRVLHYGYTF	TGTGCCAGTCGAGACAGGGTCCTTCACTATGGCTACACCTTC
TRBV19	NA	TRBJ2-2	TRBD2	CASSISGGTGTGELFF	TGTGCCAGTAGCATTAGCGGGGGCACGGGGACCGGGGAGCTGTTTTTT
TRBV7-7	once	TRBJ2-2	TRBD1	CASSPAPGTGSTGELFF	TGTGCTAGCAGTCCCGCCCCGGGGACAGGGAGCACCGGGGAGCTGTTTTTT
TRBV19	NA	TRBJ1-5	NA	CASSTGMGQPQHF	TGTGCCAGTAGTACAGGGATGGGTCAGCCCCAGCATTTT
TRBV6-5	NA	TRBJ2-7	TRBD2	CASHSGTINEQYF	TGTGCCAGCCATAGCGGGACAATCAACGAGCAGTACTTC
TRBV14	few	TRBJ2-1	TRBD2	CASSQEKRGDEQFF	TGTGCCAGCAGCCAGGAAAAGCGGGGGGATGAGCAGTTCTTC
TRBV5-4	NA	TRBJ2-3	TRBD1	CASSLAGQGDTDTQYF	TGTGCCAGCAGCTTGGCCGGACAGGGAGACACAGATACGCAGTATTTT
TRBV6-5	NA	TRBJ2-5	NA	CASSRGLLRETQYF	TGTGCCAGCAGTCGAGGCCTCTTGAGGGAGACCCAGTACTTC
TRBV19	NA	TRBJ1-5	NA	CASSVQKTSNQPQHF	TGTGCCAGTAGCGTACAGAAGACTAGCAATCAGCCCCAGCATTTT
TRBV5-1	NA	TRBJ2-2	TRBD1	CASSNVPGQTGELFF	TGCGCCAGCAGCAATGTCCCGGGACAGACCGGGGAGCTGTTTTTT
TRBV3-1/TRBV3-2	NA	TRBJ2-5	NA	CASSQSLRRGETQYF	TGTGCCAGCAGCCAATCCCTACGGAGGGGAGAGACCCAGTACTTC
TRBV9	many	TRBJ1-2	NA	CASSVAQAFNYGYTF	TGTGCCAGCAGCGTAGCGCAAGCTTTTAACTATGGCTACACCTTC
TRBV18	NA	TRBJ1-2	NA	CASSPGALPHYGYTF	TGTGCCAGCTCACCAGGGGCCCTGCCCCATTATGGCTACACCTTC
TRBV3-1/TRBV3-2	few	TRBJ1-2	TRBD1	CASSHSGTGYGYTF	TGTGCCAGCAGCCACTCGGGGACAGGGTATGGCTACACCTTC
TRBV7-9	few	TRBJ2-7	NA	CASSLGGWERDEQYF	TGTGCCAGCAGCTTAGGCGGATGGGAGCGAGACGAGCAGTACTTC
TRBV19	NA	TRBJ2-1	NA	CASTIGGGPANEQFF	TGTGCCAGTACCATCGGCGGGGGCCCCGCCAATGAGCAGTTCTTC
TRBV9	NA	TRBJ1-5	NA	CASSVGGGQPQHF	TGTGCCAGCAGCGTAGGGGGAGGTCAGCCCCAGCATTTT
TRBV27	NA	TRBJ2-1	TRBD2	CASSTSGPYNEQFF	TGTGCCAGCAGTACTAGCGGGCCCTACAATGAGCAGTTCTTC
TRBV6-2/TRBV6-3	many	TRBJ1-5	TRBD1	CASSPDRGQPQHF	TGTGCCAGCAGCCCGGACAGGGGACAGCCCCAGCATTTT
TRBV7-7	NA	TRBJ1-5	NA	CASSLEWTVGNQPQHF	TGTGCTAGCAGCTTAGAGTGGACAGTGGGCAATCAGCCCCAGCATTTT
TRBV13	NA	TRBJ1-2	NA	CASSFPQGRGYTF	TGTGCCAGCAGCTTTCCACAGGGCCGTGGCTACACCTTC
TRBV3-1/TRBV3-2	NA	TRBJ1-5	NA	CASSQSQGNNQPQHF	TGTGCCAGCAGCCAATCACAGGGTAACAATCAGCCCCAGCATTTT
TRBV4-1	few	TRBJ1-2	NA	CASSQGTQGWGYGYTF	TGCGCCAGCAGCCAAGGGACACAGGGTTGGGGCTATGGCTACACCTTC
TRBV28	NA	TRBJ2-3	TRBD2	CASSLPSGGSDTQYF	TGTGCCAGCAGTTTACCAAGCGGGGGCTCAGATACGCAGTATTTT
TRBV5-1	NA	TRBJ1-2	NA	CASSPSQGMLAGYTF	TGCGCCAGCAGTCCTTCCCAGGGAATGCTCGCTGGCTACACCTTC
TRBV3-1/TRBV3-2	NA	TRBJ2-7	TRBD2	CASSQAPSGSYEQYF	TGTGCCAGCAGCCAAGCCCCTAGCGGGAGTTACGAGCAGTACTTC
TRBV28	NA	TRBJ2-7	NA	CASNPGGPAYEQYF	TGTGCCAGCAACCCCGGCGGGCCGGCCTACGAGCAGTACTTC
TRBV7-9	once	TRBJ1-1	NA	CASRVRGQNTEAFF	TGTGCCAGCCGAGTCAGAGGACAGAACACTGAAGCTTTCTTT
TRBV4-3	NA	TRBJ2-7	NA	CASSQEVRGYEQYF	TGCGCCAGCAGCCAAGAAGTCAGGGGCTACGAGCAGTACTTC
TRBV9	NA	TRBJ1-2	NA	CASSVAGSHGYTF	TGTGCCAGCAGCGTAGCAGGCTCCCATGGCTACACCTTC
TRBV5-4	NA	TRBJ2-1	TRBD2	CASSLAGASGSISQFF	TGTGCCAGCAGCTTGGCCGGGGCTAGCGGGAGCATCTCGCAGTTCTTC
TRBV29-1	NA	TRBJ2-2	NA	CSAKTTSPSNTGELFF	TGCAGCGCTAAGACGACTAGTCCTTCAAACACCGGGGAGCTGTTTTTT
TRBV4-1	NA	TRBJ1-2	NA	CASSQVAGAVRGGYTF	TGCGCCAGCAGCCAAGTTGCTGGGGCAGTTAGGGGAGGCTACACCTTC
TRBV19	once	TRBJ1-1	TRBD1	CASRDDDRANTEAFF	TGTGCCAGTAGAGACGACGACAGGGCAAACACTGAAGCTTTCTTT
TRBV19	NA	TRBJ1-1	TRBD1	CASSQGVNSEAFF	TGTGCCAGTAGCCAGGGGGTTAACTCTGAAGCTTTCTTT